Presented here are 5 T cell receptor beta chains from one specimen sequenced in a study of blood T cell repertoires in COVID-19. Libraries were prepared by immunoSEQ multiplex PCR; TCRdb keeps only in-frame clonotypes and omits some of them. The sample includes roughly 100,000 clones, about 85% of them seen just once. Input material: peripheral blood. The source is a man over 45 in a cohort sampled during active COVID-19.

V gene TRBV7-9 combines with J gene TRBJ2-5, with 9 bases identical to TRBD2. The CDR3 consists of 16 residues. Per germline, CDR1 SEHNR and CDR2 FQNEAQ (reference sequence). V shed 0 bases and J 2 bases; nucleotides not matched to a gene: 4. CDR3 sequence reads: CASSLARGGQQETQYF. For the CDR3, the DNA is TGTGCCAGCAGCTTAGCGCGGGGGGGGCAACAAGAGACCCAGTACTTC.

V is TRBV21-1 and J is TRBJ2-5; the D call in the table, TRBD2, was not verified against the DNA. TRBV21-1 is termed a pseudogene. CDR3 length: 17 residues. CDR3 in DNA: TGTGCCAGCAGCAAAGAAAAGCGGGAAGGCCCCCGGGAGACCCAGTACTTC. Its protein is CASSKEKREGPRETQYF.

The chain has TRBV2 and TRBJ1-6; 10 bases are shared with TRBD1. Germline lookup yields CDR1 SNHLY and CDR2 FYNNEI. There are 14 residues in the CDR3. The V gene end was trimmed by 7 bases and the J gene end by 9 bases; junction bases not matched to a gene: 6. The DNA for the CDR3 is TGTGCCAGCACCGCCGGGACAGGGGTTTCACCCCTCCACTTT. This translates into CASTAGTGVSPLHF.

The CDR3 coding sequence is TGTGCCAGCAGTTACCTCGGGACAGGCGCTAACTATGGCTACACCTTC. It yields the protein CASSYLGTGANYGYTF. This sequence joins TRBV6-5 and TRBJ1-2; 8 bases are shared with TRBD1. Germline V lookup: CDR1 MNHEY, CDR2 SVGAGI. J was trimmed by 0 bases and V by 2 bases; bases with no gene match: 5. The CDR3 totals 16 residues.

This clone was recorded only once. This chain joins TRBV5-1 and TRBJ1-1, with D possibly matching TRBD1 (6 bases). The V end was cut by 5 bases, the J end by 4 bases, with 15 bases between. Germline loops: CDR1 SGHRS, CDR2 YFSETQ. CDR3 length: 14 amino acids. The CDR3 region is CASRRGGAITEAFF. CDR3 bases: TGCGCCAGCAGGAGGGGGGGCGCGATCACTGAAGCTTTCTTT.